The rows below give T cell receptor beta chains drawn from one sample of a study of T cell changes during pregnancy in multiple sclerosis. Clones were sequenced by immunoSEQ multiplex PCR, and TCRdb holds only the in-frame ones, with some missing. The sample consists of some 41,000 clones, roughly nine tenths of them appearing once. Source: CD4+ T cells from peripheral blood mononuclear cells, taken after pregnancy. These receptors came from a female donor with multiple sclerosis, enrolled in a pregnancy study. Each CDR3 is given with its conserved first and last residue. Each record gives: D gene, clone size, J gene, V gene, CDR3 protein, CDR3 DNA. A D gene is named only where the DNA matches it firmly. Clone size, where shown, is once, few, many, or a class for clones that have expanded.

>.|.|TRBJ2-5|TRBV27
CASSLAVQETQYF
TGTGCCAGCAGTTTAGCAGTACAAGAGACCCAGTACTTC
>.|.|TRBJ2-6|TRBV28
CASSYYRSGANVLTF
TGTGCCAGCAGTTATTACAGGTCTGGGGCCAACGTCCTGACTTTC
>.|.|TRBJ1-4|TRBV14
CASSQGTTSSFATNEKLFF
TGTGCCAGCAGCCAAGGGACAACTTCTTCTTTTGCAACTAATGAAAAACTGTTTTTT
>TRBD1|.|TRBJ1-6|TRBV27
CASSFRDRFGSPLHF
TGTGCCAGCAGTTTTAGGGACAGATTCGGTTCACCCCTCCACTTT
>.|.|TRBJ1-1|TRBV7-2
CASSLEMGRTEAFF
TGTGCCAGCAGCTTAGAGATGGGGAGGACTGAAGCTTTCTTT
>.|.|TRBJ1-4|TRBV15
CATSSPSDEKLFF
TGTGCCACCAGCAGCCCGAGCGATGAAAAACTGTTTTTT
>TRBD1|.|TRBJ2-3|TRBV4-3
CASSQDLRQGPFTDTQYF
TGCGCCAGCAGCCAAGATCTCAGACAGGGACCCTTCACAGATACGCAGTATTTT
>TRBD2|.|TRBJ2-1|TRBV5-1
CASSLAWVAGTEDEQFF
TGCGCCAGCAGCTTGGCCTGGGTAGCGGGGACGGAAGATGAGCAGTTCTTC
>TRBD1|few|TRBJ1-5|TRBV28
CASNKDRGNQPQHF
TGTGCCAGCAATAAGGACAGGGGGAATCAGCCCCAGCATTTT
>TRBD2|.|TRBJ2-1|TRBV5-1
CASSYLAGGNNEQFF
TGCGCCAGCAGCTACCTAGCGGGAGGTAACAATGAGCAGTTCTTC